This T cell receptor (beta chain) is drawn from a study of Ad26.COV2.S vaccination and SARS-CoV-2 variants. Study in general: Of the COV1001 trial arms, the Ad26.COV2.S arm included the donor. The authors gave Ad26.COV2.S intramuscularly, either once or twice 56 days apart. Findings and limits, study-wide: Spike-specific responses of CD8+ and CD4+ T cells were reported to display substantial breadth after vaccination. Researchers cautioned that TCR breadth and depth analyses may have underestimated total T cell responses.

The table came from immunoSEQ multiplex PCR; TCRdb's copy has only in-frame clones and leaves some out. The sample holds roughly 380,000 clones, around 83% seen once. Trimming took 0 bases from V and 9 from J, leaving 12 bases between them. The CDR3 length is 14 residues. Germline V CDR1 and CDR2: ENHRY, SYGVKD. Worth noting for this clone: Its antigen is unknown.

Treatment described: some 20 received Ad26.COV2.S at low or high dose, single or two shots; 5 received placebo; per-sample allocation not given. Specimen acquisition occurred on day 63 following the initial vaccine or placebo injection. The chain carries TRBV10-3 and TRBJ1-5, with unresolved D. The clonotype originates from a person aged 18-60 years who received the Ad26.COV2.S COVID-19 vaccine or a placebo. Sequencing was performed on peripheral blood, taken in a trial of Ad26.COV2.S vaccine versus placebo. The CDR3 DNA is TGTGCCATCAGTGAGTCACAGATGGGTGGGCCCCAGCATTTT. Translation gives CAISESQMGGPQHF.